Each of the 26 T cell receptor beta chains below was sequenced from the same sample in a study of shared clonotypes between healthy human individuals (dated by TCRdb to about 2020). CD8 naive samples were obtained by positive selection for CCR7 among CD45RO-negative cells, yielding a CD45RA+CCR7+ population from which TemRA cells were excluded. Libraries were constructed by the immunoSEQ multiplex PCR assay. TCRdb took this table from immuneACCESS and kept in-frame rearrangements with V and J called. Such tables lack part of the clones; where checked against another copy, unresolved V genes explain under half of the gap, and the rest is unexplained. The sample profile shows around 1.9 million clones; 85% to 95% of them were found once. More than 1.5% of the sample goes to the ten largest clones. The sequencing sample was made of naive CD8+ T cells from PBMCs. In light of the paper, this sample's cell subset or site label describes: CD45RA+CCR7+. The receptor set was obtained from a man younger than 35 in good health. Some clones in this sample may be carry-over from other donors' samples.

The chain recombines TRBV12-5 with TRBJ2-7; 11 bases fit TRBD2. Germline CDR1 is LGHNT and CDR2 is FRNRAP. The junction had 6 bases not matched to a gene; V was cut back by 7 bases and J by 4 bases. The CDR3 spans 14 residues. The CDR3 region has the DNA TGTGCTAGTGCCCAGACTAGCGGGACGTACGAGCAGTACTTC. Protein: CASAQTSGTYEQYF.

The chain is built from TRBV15 and TRBJ2-7; no definite D call. Germline lookup yields CDR1 LNHNV and CDR2 YYDKDF (reference sequence). The CDR3 contains 13 residues. Trimming pared 3 bases from V and 3 bases from J, leaving 9 bases between. The CDR3 loop is CATSRTRFYEQYF. CDR3 nucleotides: TGTGCCACCAGCAGGACAAGATTCTACGAGCAGTACTTC.

This sequence joins TRBV4-1 and TRBJ2-1; either TRBD1 or TRBD2 may fit D (5 bases each). Germline CDR1 reads MGHRA; CDR2 reads YSYEKL. The CDR3 contains 13 residues. With 7 bases removed from V and 5 bases from J, the gap between germline ends came to 12 bases. In nucleotides, the CDR3 is TGCGCCAGCACCCCGGGACGGAACAATGAGCAGTTCTTC. Protein: CASTPGRNNEQFF.

The rearrangement joins TRBV11-2 to TRBJ1-1; D is unresolved. Trimming removed 4 bases at V and 6 bases at J, with 12 bases between. The germline CDR1 and CDR2 sequences are SGHAT and FQNNGV. The CDR3 is 13 residues long. CDR3: CASSSQGQPEAFF. CDR3 nucleotides: TGTGCCAGCAGCTCCCAAGGGCAGCCTGAAGCTTTCTTT.

The chain carries TRBV5-6 and TRBJ2-1, with a weak D call TRBD1 (7 bases). This CDR3 spans 13 amino acids. Germline loops: CDR1 SGHDT, CDR2 YYEEEE. Trimming cost V 4 bases and J 9 bases, with 14 bases left between them. CDR3 nucleotides: TGTGCCAGCAGCCAAGGGACAGCGGGTGAGCAGTTCTTC. It codes for CASSQGTAGEQFF.

The genes are TRBV27 and TRBJ2-2, with D perhaps TRBD2 (6 bases). From germline, CDR1 is MNHEY and CDR2 SMNVEV (reference sequence). CDR3 length equals 17 residues. Trimming removed 2 bases from V and 4 bases from J, with 17 bases in between. CDR3 residues: CASSLLNPAGPTGELFF. CDR3 nucleotides: TGTGCCAGCAGTTTACTTAACCCGGCGGGGCCCACCGGGGAGCTGTTTTTT.

Worth noting for this clone: Different DNA sequences within this sample yield the same CDR3. This chain joins TRBV21-1 and TRBJ2-1; the table's D call, TRBD2, has no DNA check behind it. TRBV21-1 is given as a pseudogene. The CDR3 consists of 14 residues. The CDR3 reads CASSPRDLYNEQFF. The CDR3 nucleotides read TGTGCCAGCAGCCCCCGGGATTTGTACAATGAGCAGTTCTTC.

A remark on this clone: This specimen includes other DNA sequences encoding the same CDR3. This rearrangement joins TRBV9 to TRBJ2-1, with TRBD1 matching 8 bases. Trimming removed 3 bases from V and 2 bases from J; junction bases left unmatched: 7. The CDR3 loop spans 16 amino acids. Germline CDR1 is SGDLS and CDR2 is YYNGEE. CDR3 protein: CASSASGTGAYNEQFF. The CDR3 DNA sequence: TGTGCCAGCAGCGCTTCCGGGACAGGCGCCTACAATGAGCAGTTCTTC.

This clone was seen once. This chain uses TRBV6-1 with TRBJ2-2; either TRBD1 or TRBD2 may fit D (5 bases each). V was shortened by 4 bases and J by 2 bases, with 20 bases between the two germline ends. CDR1 and CDR2 from the germline V gene are MNHNS and SASEGT. The CDR3 is 18 residues long. CDR3 region: CASSVRVKGPTNTGELFF. CDR3 in DNA: TGTGCCAGCAGTGTAAGGGTTAAGGGACCTACCAACACCGGGGAGCTGTTTTTT.

This clone was seen more than once but under ten times. The CDR3 region is CASSSGTFSYNEQFF. CDR3 DNA sequence: TGTGCCAGCAGTAGCGGGACGTTCTCCTACAATGAGCAGTTCTTC. The V and J genes are TRBV28 and TRBJ2-1, with 7 bases that match TRBD2. Unmatched junction bases numbered 4, after V lost 5 bases and J lost 0 bases. Germline-derived CDR1 and CDR2 are MDHEN and SYDVKM. CDR3 length: 15 amino acids.

The chain has TRBV28 and TRBJ2-3; the D is unclear. The germline gives CDR1 MDHEN, CDR2 SYDVKM. The V gene lost 2 bases and the J gene lost 5 bases, with 11 bases spanning the gap. There are 14 residues in the CDR3. CDR3 in amino acids: CASSLTGSEDTQYF. The CDR3 DNA sequence: TGTGCCAGCAGTTTAACTGGGTCCGAAGATACGCAGTATTTT.

The CDR3 DNA reads TGTGCCAGCAGCTTAGACCGGGGAGCTAGCACAGATACGCAGTATTTT. Its translation: CASSLDRGASTDTQYF. The gene calls are TRBV13 and TRBJ2-3; TRBD2 might be the D (5 bases). Germline lookup yields CDR1 PRHDT and CDR2 FYEKMQ (reference sequence). This CDR3 spans 16 amino acids. V was clipped by 1 base and J by 0 bases, with 11 bases between them.

This clone was counted once. The chain employs TRBV7-9 and TRBJ2-2; unclear D gene. Trimming took off 4 bases at V and 7 bases at J, with 10 bases between the two ends. The V gene's germline CDR1 is SEHNR and CDR2 FQNEAQ (reference sequence). The CDR3 covers 13 residues. CDR3 nucleotide sequence: TGTGCCAGCAGCTGGAAGGTGGACGGGGAGCTGTTTTTT. As protein: CASSWKVDGELFF.

V and J are TRBV25-1 and TRBJ2-7; D might be TRBD2 (6 bases). V was cut by 6 bases and J by 3 bases, with 18 bases left in between. The V gene's germline CDR1 is MGHDK and CDR2 SYGVNS. The CDR3 consists of 15 residues. CDR3 in DNA: TGTGCCAGCAGCCCTCTGGGGGGACGGGGCTACGAGCAGTACTTC. This codes for CASSPLGGRGYEQYF.

CDR3 nucleotide sequence: TGTGCCAGCAGCTTAGTGGAACGGACTGAAGCTTTCTTT. This translates into CASSLVERTEAFF. The chain is built from TRBV7-9 and TRBJ1-1; D is unclear. Germline CDR1 reads SEHNR; CDR2 reads FQNEAQ (reference sequence). CDR3 length: 13 amino acids. V lost 1 base and J 5 bases, leaving 8 bases between the germline ends.

The V and J genes are TRBV4-3 and TRBJ2-3, with 7 bases fitting TRBD1. This CDR3 region has 14 residues. V lost 1 base and J lost 4; bases outside the gene matches: 2. CDR1 is LGHNA and CDR2 is YSLEER in the germline V gene. CDR3: CASSQVQGADTQYF. CDR3 nucleotides: TGCGCCAGCAGCCAAGTTCAGGGGGCAGATACGCAGTATTTT.

V usage is TRBV7-8 and J usage is TRBJ2-2; 7 bases are shared with TRBD2. In germline, CDR1 is SGHVS, CDR2 FQNEAQ. V trimming: 2 bases; J trimming: 1 base; junction bases outside the gene matches: 7. The CDR3 spans 17 residues. The CDR3 bases are TGTGCCAGCAGCTTAAAGTACCAGCGGGGGAACACCGGGGAGCTGTTTTTT. Amino acids: CASSLKYQRGNTGELFF.

For this clone: At the DNA level, this CDR3 is encoded by other sequences in the same sample as well. The genes are TRBV19 and TRBJ2-7; possibly TRBD2 for D (5 bases). V was shortened by 3 bases and J by 3 bases, with 9 bases between the two germline ends. The CDR3 is made up of 13 amino acids. Germline V gene sequence: CDR1 LNHDA, CDR2 SQIVND (reference sequence). DNA of the CDR3: TGTGCCAGTAGTATCGGAGGCGGCTACGAGCAGTACTTC. Its protein product is CASSIGGGYEQYF. The full variable domain, completed using reference TRBV19 and TRBJ2-7, is DGGITQSPKYLFRKEGQNVTLSCEQNLNHDAMYWYRQDPGQGLRLIYYSQIVNDFQKGDIAEGYSVSREKKESFPLTVTSAQKNPTAFYLCASSIGGGYEQYFGPGTRLTVT.

The V gene is TRBV15, the J gene TRBJ1-1; the D gene is possibly TRBD1 (6 bases). Trimming removed 5 bases at V and 5 bases at J, with 21 bases between. The CDR3 spans 16 residues. Germline lookup yields CDR1 LNHNV and CDR2 YYDKDF (reference sequence). The DNA of the CDR3 is TGTGCCACCAGCCTAGAGGACAGCACCTTAGGAACTGAAGCTTTCTTT. Translating it yields CATSLEDSTLGTEAFF.

The V gene is TRBV2, the J gene TRBJ2-1; tentatively, D is TRBD2 (6 bases). CDR1 is SNHLY, CDR2 FYNNEI, per germline. There are 18 residues in the CDR3. V was pared by 0 bases and J by 2 bases, with 17 bases between. As DNA, the CDR3 is TGTGCCAGCAGTGAAGCGGAGGGGACGATGGGACCCTACAATGAGCAGTTCTTC. This translates into CASSEAEGTMGPYNEQFF.

This clone was observed once. The genes are TRBV5-5 and TRBJ1-1, with TRBD1 matching over 10 bases. The V gene end was trimmed by 4 bases and the J gene end by 7 bases; junction bases not matched to a gene: 7. The CDR3 length is 14 residues. Per germline, CDR1 SGHKS and CDR2 YYEKEE (reference sequence). CDR3 bases: TGTGCCAGCAGCCCACGACAGGGGGCCCGTGAAGCTTTCTTT. This encodes CASSPRQGAREAFF.

The rearrangement uses TRBV9 and TRBJ2-6; tentatively, D is TRBD1 or TRBD2 (5 bases each). CDR3 length: 18 residues. V lost 0 bases and J lost 0, with 13 bases in between. The germline gives CDR1 SGDLS, CDR2 YYNGEE. The DNA of the CDR3 is TGTGCCAGCAGCGTAGTAGATGAGGGGCCCTCTGGGGCCAACGTCCTGACTTTC. This sequence encodes CASSVVDEGPSGANVLTF.

The chain couples TRBV7-6 to TRBJ2-7, with D tentatively TRBD1 (6 bases). This CDR3 is built from 15 residues. Germline-derived CDR1 and CDR2 are SGHVS and FNYEAQ. V was pared by 5 bases and J by 3 bases, with 17 bases between. CDR3: CASSPPPGHVYEQYF. As DNA, the CDR3 is TGTGCCAGCAGCCCTCCCCCGGGACACGTCTACGAGCAGTACTTC.

J is TRBJ1-1 and V is TRBV7-3; D ambiguous. The CDR3 consists of 18 residues. The ends were cut back, 2 bases at V and 2 bases at J, with 21 bases in the middle. Germline V gives CDR1 SGHTA, CDR2 FQGTGA. The CDR3 bases are TGTGCCAGCAGCTTATTAGGGAATGGGAATGTCGGAAACACTGAAGCTTTCTTT. Translated: CASSLLGNGNVGNTEAFF. Supplemented by reference TRBV7-3 and TRBJ1-1, the full variable domain reads GAGVSQTPSNKVTEKGKYVELRCDPISGHTALYWYRQSLGQGPEFLIYFQGTGAADDSGLPNDRFFAVRPEGSVSTLKIQRTERGDSAVYLCASSLLGNGNVGNTEAFFGQGTRLTVV.

The chain is built from TRBV4-2 and TRBJ1-4; D is perhaps TRBD1 (6 bases). This CDR3 comprises 16 residues. Germline loops: CDR1 LGHNA, CDR2 YNFKEQ. V was cut by 0 bases and J by 11 bases, with 19 bases left in between. The CDR3 DNA is TGTGCCAGCAGCCAAGATATGGCAGGGGAGGATTCTAAACTGTTTTTT. It specifies CASSQDMAGEDSKLFF.

The gene calls are TRBV11-2 and TRBJ2-7; no clear D gene. V was trimmed by 4 bases and J by 3 bases, leaving 13 bases between them. CDR3 length: 14 residues. CDR1 and CDR2 from the germline V gene are SGHAT and FQNNGV. The CDR3 spells CASSSLRSGYEQYF. The CDR3 coding sequence is TGTGCCAGCAGCTCCCTGAGATCGGGCTACGAGCAGTACTTC.